This TCR beta chain was recorded in a study of blood T cell repertoires in COVID-19. The V end was cut by 3 bases, the J end by 1 base, with 9 bases between. There are 14 residues in the CDR3. Germline V gene sequence: CDR1 LNHDA, CDR2 SQIVND (reference sequence). How the authors handled the data: Amplified reference gene primers provided the basis for estimating nucleated cell counts. This table comes from immunoSEQ multiplex PCR, and its TCRdb copy is limited to in-frame clones, with some not included. That table gives V, J and clone size, and the DNA gave D and trimming. Of about 340,000 clones in the sample, 87% were seen once.

This TCR came from a woman between 50 and 59 years old with COVID-19, enrolled during active disease. The source material was peripheral blood. The chain combines TRBV19 with TRBJ1-1, with a weak D call TRBD1 (6 bases). Here the CDR3 reads CASSMTGGNTEAFF. The CDR3 coding sequence is TGTGCCAGTAGTATGACAGGAGGGAACACTGAAGCTTTCTTT. Full variable domain (missing parts from reference TRBV19 and TRBJ1-1): DGGITQSPKYLFRKEGQNVTLSCEQNLNHDAMYWYRQDPGQGLRLIYYSQIVNDFQKGDIAEGYSVSREKKESFPLTVTSAQKNPTAFYLCASSMTGGNTEAFFGQGTRLTVV.